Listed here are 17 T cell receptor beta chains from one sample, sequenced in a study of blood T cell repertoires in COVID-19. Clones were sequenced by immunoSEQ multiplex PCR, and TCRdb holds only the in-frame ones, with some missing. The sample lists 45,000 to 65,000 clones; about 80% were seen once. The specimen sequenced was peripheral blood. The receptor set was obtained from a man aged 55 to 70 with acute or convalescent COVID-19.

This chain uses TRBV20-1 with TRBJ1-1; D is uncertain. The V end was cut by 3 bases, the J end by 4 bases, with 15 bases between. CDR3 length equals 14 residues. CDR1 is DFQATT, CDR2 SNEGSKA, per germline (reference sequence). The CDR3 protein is CSASLPGFSTEAFF. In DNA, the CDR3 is TGCAGTGCTAGTCTACCGGGTTTTTCCACTGAAGCTTTCTTT.

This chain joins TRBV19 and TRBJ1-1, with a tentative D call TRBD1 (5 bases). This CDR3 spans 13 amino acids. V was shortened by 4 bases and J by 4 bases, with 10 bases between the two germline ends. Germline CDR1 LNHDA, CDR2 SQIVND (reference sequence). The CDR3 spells CASSSNRGTEAFF. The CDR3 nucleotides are TGTGCCAGTAGTAGCAATAGGGGCACTGAAGCTTTCTTT.

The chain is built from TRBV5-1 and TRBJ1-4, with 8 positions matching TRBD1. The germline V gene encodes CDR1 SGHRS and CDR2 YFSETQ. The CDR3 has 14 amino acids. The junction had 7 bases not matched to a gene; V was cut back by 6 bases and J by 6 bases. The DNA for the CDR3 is TGCGCCAGCACTAGGGGACAGGCTGATGAAAAACTGTTTTTT. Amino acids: CASTRGQADEKLFF.

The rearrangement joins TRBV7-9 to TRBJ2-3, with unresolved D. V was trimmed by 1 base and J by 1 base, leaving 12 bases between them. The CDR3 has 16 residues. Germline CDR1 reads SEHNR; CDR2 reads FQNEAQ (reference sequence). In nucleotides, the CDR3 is TGTGCCAGCAGCTTAGATCCGGGTCTGGGCACAGATACGCAGTATTTT. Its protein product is CASSLDPGLGTDTQYF.

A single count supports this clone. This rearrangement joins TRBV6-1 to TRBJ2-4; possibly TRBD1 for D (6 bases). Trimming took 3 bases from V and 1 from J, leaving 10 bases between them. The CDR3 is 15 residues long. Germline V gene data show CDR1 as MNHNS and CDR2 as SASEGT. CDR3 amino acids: CASSDWGPAKNIQYF. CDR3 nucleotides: TGTGCCAGCAGTGATTGGGGGCCGGCCAAAAACATTCAGTACTTC.

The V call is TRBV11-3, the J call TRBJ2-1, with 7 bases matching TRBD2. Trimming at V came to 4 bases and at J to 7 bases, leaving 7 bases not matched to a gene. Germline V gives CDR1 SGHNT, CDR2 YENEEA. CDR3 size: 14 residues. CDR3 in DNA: TGTGCCAGCAGCTCTCCGGGACTAAAAAATGAGCAGTTCTTC. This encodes CASSSPGLKNEQFF.

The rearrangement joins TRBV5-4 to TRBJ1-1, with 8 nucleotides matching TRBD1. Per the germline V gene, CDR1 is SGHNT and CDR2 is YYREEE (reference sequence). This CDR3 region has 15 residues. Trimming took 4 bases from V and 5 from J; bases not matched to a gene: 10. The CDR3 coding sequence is TGTGCCAGCAGCCCGTGGGACAGGAGTAAAACTGAAGCTTTCTTT. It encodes CASSPWDRSKTEAFF.

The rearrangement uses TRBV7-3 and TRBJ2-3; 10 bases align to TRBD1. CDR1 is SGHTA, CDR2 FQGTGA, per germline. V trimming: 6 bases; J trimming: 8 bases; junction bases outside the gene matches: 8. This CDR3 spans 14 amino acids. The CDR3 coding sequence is TGTGCCAGCAGTTCGGGGACAGGGGCCTCTACGCAGTATTTT. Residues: CASSSGTGASTQYF.

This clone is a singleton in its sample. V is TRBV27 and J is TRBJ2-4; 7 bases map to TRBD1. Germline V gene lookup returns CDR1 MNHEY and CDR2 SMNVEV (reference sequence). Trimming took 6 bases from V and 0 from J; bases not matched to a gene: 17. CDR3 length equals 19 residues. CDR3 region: CASRPGFDPGQLAKNIQYF. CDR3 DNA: TGTGCCAGCAGGCCCGGATTCGATCCGGGACAGCTAGCCAAAAACATTCAGTACTTC.

In nucleotides, the CDR3 is TGTGCCAGCAGCCAAGATCAAAACACTGAAGCTTTCTTT. The encoded protein is CASSQDQNTEAFF. The chain has TRBV14 and TRBJ1-1, with D hard to call. The CDR3 spans 13 residues. The V gene's germline CDR1 is SGHDN and CDR2 FVKESK. Trimming took 0 bases from V and 2 from J, leaving 4 bases between them.

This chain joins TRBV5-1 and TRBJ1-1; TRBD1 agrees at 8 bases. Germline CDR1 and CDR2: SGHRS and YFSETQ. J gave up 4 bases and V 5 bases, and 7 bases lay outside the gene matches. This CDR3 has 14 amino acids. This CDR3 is CASRIQGAGTEAFF. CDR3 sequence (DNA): TGCGCCAGCAGGATCCAGGGGGCAGGCACTGAAGCTTTCTTT.

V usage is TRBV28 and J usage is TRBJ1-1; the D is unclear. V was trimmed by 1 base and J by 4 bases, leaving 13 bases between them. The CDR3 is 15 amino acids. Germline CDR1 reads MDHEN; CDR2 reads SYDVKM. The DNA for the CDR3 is TGTGCCAGCAGTTTATATCCCTCTGGAGGCACTGAAGCTTTCTTT. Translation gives CASSLYPSGGTEAFF.

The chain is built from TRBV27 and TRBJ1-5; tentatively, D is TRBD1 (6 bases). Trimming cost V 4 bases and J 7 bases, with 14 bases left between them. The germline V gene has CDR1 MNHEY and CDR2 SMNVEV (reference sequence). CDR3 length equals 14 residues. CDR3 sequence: CASSYGGREQPQHF. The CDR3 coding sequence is TGTGCCAGCAGTTACGGGGGGCGTGAGCAGCCCCAGCATTTT.

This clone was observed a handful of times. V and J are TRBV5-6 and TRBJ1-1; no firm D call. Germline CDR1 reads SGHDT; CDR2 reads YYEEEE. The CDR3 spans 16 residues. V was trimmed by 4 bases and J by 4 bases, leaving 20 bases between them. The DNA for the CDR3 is TGTGCCAGCAGCGCGCTCACGGGAAGACTTCCCACTGAAGCTTTCTTT. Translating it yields CASSALTGRLPTEAFF.

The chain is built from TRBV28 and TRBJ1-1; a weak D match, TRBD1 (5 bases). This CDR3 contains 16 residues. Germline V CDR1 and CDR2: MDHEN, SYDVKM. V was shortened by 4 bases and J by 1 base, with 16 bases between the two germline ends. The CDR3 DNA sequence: TGTGCCAGCAGTTCAGGGTACGTGAGGAGGAACACTGAAGCTTTCTTT. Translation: CASSSGYVRRNTEAFF.

The DNA of the CDR3 is TGTGCCAGTAGTCTGAGGACGGGGAGCAATCAGCCCCAGCATTTT. It encodes CASSLRTGSNQPQHF. The V and J genes are TRBV19 and TRBJ1-5; D not certain. Germline V gene data show CDR1 as LNHDA and CDR2 as SQIVND (reference sequence). The ends were cut back, 5 bases at V and 1 base at J, with 12 bases in the middle. The CDR3 covers 15 residues. Complete variable domain (other parts from reference TRBV19 and TRBJ1-5): DGGITQSPKYLFRKEGQNVTLSCEQNLNHDAMYWYRQDPGQGLRLIYYSQIVNDFQKGDIAEGYSVSREKKESFPLTVTSAQKNPTAFYLCASSLRTGSNQPQHFGDGTRLSIL.

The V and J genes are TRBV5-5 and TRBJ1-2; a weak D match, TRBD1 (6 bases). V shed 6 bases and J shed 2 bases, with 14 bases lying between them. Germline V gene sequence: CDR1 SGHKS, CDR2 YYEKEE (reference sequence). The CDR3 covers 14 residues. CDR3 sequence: CASNLPGQNYGYTF. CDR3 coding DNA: TGTGCCAGCAACTTACCCGGACAGAACTATGGCTACACCTTC.